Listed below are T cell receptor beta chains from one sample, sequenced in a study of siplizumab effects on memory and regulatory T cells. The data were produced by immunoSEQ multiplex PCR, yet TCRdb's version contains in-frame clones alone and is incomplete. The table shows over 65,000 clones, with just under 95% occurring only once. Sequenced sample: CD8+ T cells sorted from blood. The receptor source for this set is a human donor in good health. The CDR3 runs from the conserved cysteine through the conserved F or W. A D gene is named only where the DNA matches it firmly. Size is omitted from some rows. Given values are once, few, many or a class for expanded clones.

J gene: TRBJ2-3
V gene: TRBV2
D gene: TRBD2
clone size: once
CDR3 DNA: TGTGCCAGCAGTGAGGCGGGAGGTAACACAGATACGCAGTATTTT
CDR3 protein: CASSEAGGNTDTQYF

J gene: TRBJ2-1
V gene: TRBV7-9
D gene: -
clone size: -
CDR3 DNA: TGTGCCAGCAGCTTAGGTTTCCCAAACTACAATGAGCAGTTCTTC
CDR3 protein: CASSLGFPNYNEQFF

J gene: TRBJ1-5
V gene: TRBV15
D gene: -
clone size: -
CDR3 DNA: TGTGCCACCAGGGGCGACAGAAAGTCTAATCAGCCCCAGCATTTT
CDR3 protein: CATRGDRKSNQPQHF

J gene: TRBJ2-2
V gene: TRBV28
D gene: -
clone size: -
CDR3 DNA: TGTGCCAGCAGTTTACTTAAGGGGACCGGGGAGCTGTTTTTT
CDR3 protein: CASSLLKGTGELFF

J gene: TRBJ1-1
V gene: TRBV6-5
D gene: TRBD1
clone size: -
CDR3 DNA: TGTGCCAGCAGAGAGGGGACAGAAAAGAACACTGAAGCTTTCTTT
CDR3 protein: CASREGTEKNTEAFF

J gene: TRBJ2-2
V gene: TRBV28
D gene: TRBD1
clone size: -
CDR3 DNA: TGTGCCAGCAGAACCCGGGACAGGGTTTACACCGGGGAGCTGTTTTTT
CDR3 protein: CASRTRDRVYTGELFF

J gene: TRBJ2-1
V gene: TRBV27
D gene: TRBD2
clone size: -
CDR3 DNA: TGTGCCAGCACCGATACGCTAGCGGGACGCTACAATGAGCAGTTCTTC
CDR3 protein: CASTDTLAGRYNEQFF

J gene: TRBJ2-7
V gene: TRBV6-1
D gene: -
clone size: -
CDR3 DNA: TGTGCCAGCACCACAGGGGACTACTCCTACGAGCAGTACTTC
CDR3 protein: CASTTGDYSYEQYF

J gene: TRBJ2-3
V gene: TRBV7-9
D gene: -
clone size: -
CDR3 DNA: TGTGCCAGCAGCTCGGTCCTTAGGGACACAGATACGCAGTATTTT
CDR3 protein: CASSSVLRDTDTQYF

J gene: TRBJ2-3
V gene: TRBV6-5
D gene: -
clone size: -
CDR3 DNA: TGTGCCAGCAGTTATAGGGAGCCGCCCACAGATACGCAGTATTTT
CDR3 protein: CASSYREPPTDTQYF

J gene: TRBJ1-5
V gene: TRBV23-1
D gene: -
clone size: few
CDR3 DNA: TGCGCCAGCAGTTTATCCCAGCATTTT
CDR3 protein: CASSLSQHF

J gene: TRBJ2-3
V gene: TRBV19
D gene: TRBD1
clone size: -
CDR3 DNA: TGTGCCAGTAGTAGCCCGGACAGGGGTATTGTTAAGGATACGCAGTATTTT
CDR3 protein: CASSSPDRGIVKDTQYF

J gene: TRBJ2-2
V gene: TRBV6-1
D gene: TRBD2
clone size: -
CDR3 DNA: TGTGCCAGCAGTGAAATTGAACGGGAGGGCCTCTTGGAGCTGTTTTTT
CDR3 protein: CASSEIEREGLLELFF

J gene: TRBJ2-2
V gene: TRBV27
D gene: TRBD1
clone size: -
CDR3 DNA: TGTGCCAGCAGTTGGGGACAGGGGGCTTACGGGGAGCTGTTTTTT
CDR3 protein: CASSWGQGAYGELFF

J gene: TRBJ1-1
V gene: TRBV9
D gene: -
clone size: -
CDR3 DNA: TGTGCCAGCAGCGTAGACCTGGGGGCGCGGAAAGAGAACACTGAAGCTTTCTTT
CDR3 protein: CASSVDLGARKENTEAFF

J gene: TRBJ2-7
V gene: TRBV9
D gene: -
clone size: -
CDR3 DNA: TGTGCCAGCAGCGTAGCTCCCGACTCCGAATACGAGCAGTACTTC
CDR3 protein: CASSVAPDSEYEQYF

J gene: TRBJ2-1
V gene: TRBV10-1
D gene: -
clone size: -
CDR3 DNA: TGCGCCAGCAGTAATAGACAGTACAATGAGCAGTTCTTC
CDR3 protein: CASSNRQYNEQFF

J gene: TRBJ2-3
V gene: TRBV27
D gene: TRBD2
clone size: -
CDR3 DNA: TGTGCCAGCAGTTTATCTGTGGGACTAGCGGGAGCAGATACGCAGTATTTT
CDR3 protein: CASSLSVGLAGADTQYF

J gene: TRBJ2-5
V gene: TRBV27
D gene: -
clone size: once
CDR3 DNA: TGTGCCAGCAGTTTAAGCACCCACGAGACCCAGTACTTC
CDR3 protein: CASSLSTHETQYF

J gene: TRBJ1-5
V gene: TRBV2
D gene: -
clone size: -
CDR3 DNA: TGTGCCAGCAGGGAGGCAGGGTCGGGTAGCAATCAGCCCCAGCATTTT
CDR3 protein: CASREAGSGSNQPQHF

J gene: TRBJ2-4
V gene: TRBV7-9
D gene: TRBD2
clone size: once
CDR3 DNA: TGTGCCAGCAGCCCTTCTAGCGGAGGAGCCAAAAACATTCAGTACTTC
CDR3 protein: CASSPSSGGAKNIQYF

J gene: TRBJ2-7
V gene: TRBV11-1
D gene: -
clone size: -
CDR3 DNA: TGTGCCAGCAGCTTATCCTCCTTTAGTAGGTCCTACGAGCAGTACTTC
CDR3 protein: CASSLSSFSRSYEQYF

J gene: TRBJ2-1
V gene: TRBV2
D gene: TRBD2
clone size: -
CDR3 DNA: TGTGCCAGCAGTGATCTGCCAGCGGGAGGGTACAATGAGCAGTTCTTC
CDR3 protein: CASSDLPAGGYNEQFF

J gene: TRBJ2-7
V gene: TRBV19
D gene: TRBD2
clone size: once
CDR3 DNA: TGTGCCAGTAGTTTGTCGGGACTAGGAGTCTACGAGCAGTACTTC
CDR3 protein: CASSLSGLGVYEQYF

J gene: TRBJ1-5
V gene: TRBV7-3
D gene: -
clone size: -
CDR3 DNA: TGTGCCAGCAGCTTTAACGAAGGGGCGCCCCAGCATTTT
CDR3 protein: CASSFNEGAPQHF

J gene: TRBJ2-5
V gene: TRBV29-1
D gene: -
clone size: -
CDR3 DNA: TGCAGCGCCCGACAGGGAGGCGAGACCCAGTACTTC
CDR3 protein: CSARQGGETQYF

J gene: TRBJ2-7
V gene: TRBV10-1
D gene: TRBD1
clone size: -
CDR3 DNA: TGCGCCAGCAGCGATGCGACAGGGTTTCAGCAGTACTTC
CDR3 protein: CASSDATGFQQYF

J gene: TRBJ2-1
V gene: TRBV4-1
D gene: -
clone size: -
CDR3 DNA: TGCGCCAGCAGCCACCAGTGGGGCAATGAGCAGTTCTTC
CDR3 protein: CASSHQWGNEQFF

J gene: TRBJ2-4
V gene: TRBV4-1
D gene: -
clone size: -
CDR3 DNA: TGCGCCAGCAGCCTTTCGGCCGGGAGCCGGGTAGACATTCAGTACTTC
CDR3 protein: CASSLSAGSRVDIQYF

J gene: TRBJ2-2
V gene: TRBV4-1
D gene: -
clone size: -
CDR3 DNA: TGCGCCAGCAGGGGCCAGGGAACGAACACCGGGGAGCTGTTTTTT
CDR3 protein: CASRGQGTNTGELFF

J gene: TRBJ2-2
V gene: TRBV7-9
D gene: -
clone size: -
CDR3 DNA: TGTGCCAGCAGCCCAAGTCAGGGAGGTTTCGGCTCCGGGGAGCTGTTTTTT
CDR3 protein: CASSPSQGGFGSGELFF

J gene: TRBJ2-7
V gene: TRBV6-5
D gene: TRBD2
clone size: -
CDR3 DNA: TGTGCCAGCAGTTACTCCGATGGCGGGAGCACTTACGAGCAGTACTTC
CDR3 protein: CASSYSDGGSTYEQYF

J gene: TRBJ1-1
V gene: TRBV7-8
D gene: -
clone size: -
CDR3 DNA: TGTGCCAGCAGCTTAGTATCGGCCGGGGGGTTGGCTTTCTTT
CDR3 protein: CASSLVSAGGLAFF

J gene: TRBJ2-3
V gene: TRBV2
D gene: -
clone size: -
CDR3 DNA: TGTGCCAGTTATTGGGGGGATACGCAGTATTTT
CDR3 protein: CASYWGDTQYF

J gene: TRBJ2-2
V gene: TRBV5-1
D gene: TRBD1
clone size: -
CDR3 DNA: TGCGCCAGCAGCCCTACAGGGGGCTGGGCCGGGGAGCTGTTTTTT
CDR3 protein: CASSPTGGWAGELFF